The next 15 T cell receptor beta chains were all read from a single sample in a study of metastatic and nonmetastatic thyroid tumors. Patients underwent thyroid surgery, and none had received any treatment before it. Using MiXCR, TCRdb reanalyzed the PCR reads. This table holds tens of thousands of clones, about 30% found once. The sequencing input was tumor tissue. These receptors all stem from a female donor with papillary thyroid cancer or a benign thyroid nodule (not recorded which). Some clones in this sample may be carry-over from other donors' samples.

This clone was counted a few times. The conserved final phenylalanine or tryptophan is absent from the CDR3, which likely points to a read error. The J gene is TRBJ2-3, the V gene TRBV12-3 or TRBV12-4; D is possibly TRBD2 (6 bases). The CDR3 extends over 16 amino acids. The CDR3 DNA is TGTGCCAGCAGCTTTTCTGGGACTCAAAACACATATACGCAGTATTCT. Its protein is CASSFSGTQNTYTQYS.

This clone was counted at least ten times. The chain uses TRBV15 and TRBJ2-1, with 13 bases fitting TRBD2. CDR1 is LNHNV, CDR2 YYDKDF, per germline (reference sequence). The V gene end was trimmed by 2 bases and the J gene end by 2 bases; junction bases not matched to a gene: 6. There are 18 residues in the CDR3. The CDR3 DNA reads TGTGCCACCAGCAGACAACGTACTAGCGGGGGGGCCTACAATGAGCAGTTCTTC. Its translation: CATSRQRTSGGAYNEQFF.

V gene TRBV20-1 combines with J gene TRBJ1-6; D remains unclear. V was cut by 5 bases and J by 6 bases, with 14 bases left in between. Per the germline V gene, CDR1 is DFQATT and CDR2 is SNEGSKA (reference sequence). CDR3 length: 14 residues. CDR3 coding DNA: TGCAGTGCTTCCTTCCCCGGCGGTAATTCACCCCTCCACTTT. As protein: CSASFPGGNSPLHF.

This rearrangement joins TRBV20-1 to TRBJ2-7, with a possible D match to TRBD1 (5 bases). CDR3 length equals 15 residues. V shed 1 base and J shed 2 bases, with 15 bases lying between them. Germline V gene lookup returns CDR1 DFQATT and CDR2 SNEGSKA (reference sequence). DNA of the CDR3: TGCAGTGCTAGAGCCAACCGTGACAGAGCCTACGAGCAGTACTTC. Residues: CSARANRDRAYEQYF.

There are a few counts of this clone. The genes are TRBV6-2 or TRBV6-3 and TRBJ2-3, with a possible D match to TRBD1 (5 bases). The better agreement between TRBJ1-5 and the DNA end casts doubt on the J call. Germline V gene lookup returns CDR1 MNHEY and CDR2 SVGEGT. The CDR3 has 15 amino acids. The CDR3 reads CASSYVRDYTYTQHF. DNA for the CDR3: TGTGCCAGCAGTTACGTCAGGGACTACACATATACGCAGCATTTT.

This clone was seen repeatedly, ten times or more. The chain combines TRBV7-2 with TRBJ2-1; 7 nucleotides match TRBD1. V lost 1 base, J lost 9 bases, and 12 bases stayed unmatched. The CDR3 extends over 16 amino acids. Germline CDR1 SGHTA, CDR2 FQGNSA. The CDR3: CASSLGTEGAQGEQFF. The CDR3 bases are TGTGCCAGCAGCTTAGGGACAGAGGGGGCCCAAGGTGAGCAGTTCTTC.

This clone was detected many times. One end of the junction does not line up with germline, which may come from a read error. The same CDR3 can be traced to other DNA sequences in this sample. This chain's CDR3 is CVSSPGQGAVETQYF. CDR3 coding DNA: TGTGTCAGCAGCCCTGGACAGGGGGCGGTCGAGACCCAGTACTTC. V gene TRBV11-2 combines with J gene TRBJ2-5; 11 bases agree with TRBD1. Germline lookup yields CDR1 SGHAT and CDR2 FQNNGV. There are 15 residues in the CDR3. The complete variable domain, with remaining parts taken from reference TRBV11-2 and TRBJ2-5, reads EAGVAQSPRYKIIEKRQSVAFWCNPISGHATLYWYQQILGQGPKLLIQFQNNGVVDDSQLPKDRFSAERLKGVDSTLKIQPAKLEDSAVYLCVSSPGQGAVETQYFGPGTRLLVL.

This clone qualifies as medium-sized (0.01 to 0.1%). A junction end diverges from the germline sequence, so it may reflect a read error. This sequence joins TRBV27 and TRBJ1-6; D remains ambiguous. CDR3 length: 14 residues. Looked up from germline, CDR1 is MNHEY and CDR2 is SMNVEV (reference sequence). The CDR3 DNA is TGTGCCAGCAGTCGGAACTCCCATAATTCACCCCTCCACTTT. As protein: CASSRNSHNSPLHF.

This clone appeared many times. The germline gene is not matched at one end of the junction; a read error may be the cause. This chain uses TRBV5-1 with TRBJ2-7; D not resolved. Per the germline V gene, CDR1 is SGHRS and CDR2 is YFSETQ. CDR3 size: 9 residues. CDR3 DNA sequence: TGCGCCAGCAGCTTGGGGCAGAACTTC. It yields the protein CASSLGQNF.

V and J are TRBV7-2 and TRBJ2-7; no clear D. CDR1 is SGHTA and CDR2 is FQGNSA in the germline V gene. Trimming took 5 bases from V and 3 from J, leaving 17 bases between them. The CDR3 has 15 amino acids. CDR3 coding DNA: TGTGCCAGCAGCCCTCAGGCAGAGTCCGTCTACGAGCAGTACTTC. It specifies CASSPQAESVYEQYF.

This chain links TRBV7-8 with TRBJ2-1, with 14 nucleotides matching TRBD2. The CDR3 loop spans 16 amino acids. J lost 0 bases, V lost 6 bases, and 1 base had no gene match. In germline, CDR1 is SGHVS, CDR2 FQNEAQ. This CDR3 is CASRGTSGSSYNEQFF. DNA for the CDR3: TGTGCCAGCAGAGGGACTAGCGGGAGCTCCTACAATGAGCAGTTCTTC.

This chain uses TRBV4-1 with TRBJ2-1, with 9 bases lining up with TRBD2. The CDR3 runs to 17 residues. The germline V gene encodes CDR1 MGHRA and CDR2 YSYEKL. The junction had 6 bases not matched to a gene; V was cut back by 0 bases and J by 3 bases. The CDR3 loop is CASSQEGGGAVYNEQFF. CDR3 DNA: TGCGCCAGCAGCCAAGAGGGCGGGGGGGCGGTCTACAATGAGCAGTTCTTC.

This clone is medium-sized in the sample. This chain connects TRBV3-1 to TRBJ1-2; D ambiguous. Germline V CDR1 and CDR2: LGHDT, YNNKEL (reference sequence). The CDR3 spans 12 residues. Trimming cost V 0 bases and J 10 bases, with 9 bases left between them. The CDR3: CASSQERADYTF. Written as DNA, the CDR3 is TGTGCCAGCAGCCAAGAAAGGGCGGACTACACCTTC.

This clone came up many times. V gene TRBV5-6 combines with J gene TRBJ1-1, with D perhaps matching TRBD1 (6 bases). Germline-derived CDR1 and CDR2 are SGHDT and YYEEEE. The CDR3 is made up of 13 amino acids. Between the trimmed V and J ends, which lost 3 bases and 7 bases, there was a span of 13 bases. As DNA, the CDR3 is TGTGCCAGCAGCTCCGGGACAACTTTTGAAGCTTTCTTT. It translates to CASSSGTTFEAFF.

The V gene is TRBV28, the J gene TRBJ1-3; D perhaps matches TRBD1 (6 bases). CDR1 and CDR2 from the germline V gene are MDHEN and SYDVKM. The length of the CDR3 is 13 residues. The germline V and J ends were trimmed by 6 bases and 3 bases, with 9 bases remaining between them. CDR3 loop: CASRPQGGNTIYF. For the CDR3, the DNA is TGTGCCAGCAGACCACAGGGTGGAAACACCATATATTTT.